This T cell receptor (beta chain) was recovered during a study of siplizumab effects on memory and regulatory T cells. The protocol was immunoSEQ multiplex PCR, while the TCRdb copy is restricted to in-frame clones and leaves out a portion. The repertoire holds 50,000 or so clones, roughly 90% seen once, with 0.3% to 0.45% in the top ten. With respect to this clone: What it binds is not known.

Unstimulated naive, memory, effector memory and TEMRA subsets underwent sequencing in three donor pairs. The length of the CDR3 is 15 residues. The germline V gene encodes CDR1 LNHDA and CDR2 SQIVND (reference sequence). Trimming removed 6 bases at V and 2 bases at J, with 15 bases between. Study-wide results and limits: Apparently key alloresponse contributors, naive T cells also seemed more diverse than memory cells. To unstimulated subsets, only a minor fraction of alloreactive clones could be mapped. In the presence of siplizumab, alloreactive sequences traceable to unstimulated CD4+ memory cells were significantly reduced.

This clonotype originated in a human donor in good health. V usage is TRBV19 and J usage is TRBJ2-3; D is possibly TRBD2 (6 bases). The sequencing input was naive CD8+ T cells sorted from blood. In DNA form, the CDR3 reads TGTGCCAGTAGAAAGCTAGCGTTCTTCACAGATACGCAGTATTTT. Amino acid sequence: CASRKLAFFTDTQYF.